The 32 T cell receptor beta chains below come from one sample, sequenced in a study of T cell repertoires in cytomegalovirus infection. No antigen has been assigned to these receptors. TCRdb recomputed calls from the reads with MiXCR, one row per CDR3 protein. Among roughly 730,000 distinct CDR3 sequences, roughly a third were seen once, and the ten largest hold 15% to 20%. This specimen consisted of cultured PBMCs, obtained from culture after CMV antigen stimulation. The receptors here all came from a human donor in good health (CMV status not recorded). Some clones in this sample may be carry-over from other donors' samples.

This chain joins TRBV6-6 and TRBJ1-3, with D unresolved. V was shortened by 6 bases and J by 4 bases, with 16 bases between the two germline ends. Germline V lookup: CDR1 MNHNY, CDR2 SVGAGI (reference sequence). This CDR3 comprises 15 residues. CDR3 bases: TGTGCCAGCAGCACCGAAGGAAGACCCGGAAACACCATATATTTT. This gives the protein CASSTEGRPGNTIYF.

This clonotype was counted between two and nine times. The chain carries TRBV6-2 or TRBV6-3 and TRBJ2-3, with 11 bases identical to TRBD2. Germline assignment: CDR1 MNHEY and CDR2 SVGEGT. Germline trimming cut 6 bases from V and 2 bases from J; bases unmatched to any gene: 7. This CDR3 has 16 residues. In nucleotides, the CDR3 is TGTGCCAGCAGACCCCGACTAGCGGGGACCACAGATACGCAGTATTTT. It codes for CASRPRLAGTTDTQYF.

The chain links TRBV2 to TRBJ2-7; D is possibly TRBD2 (5 bases). The CDR3 runs 14 residues. The ends were cut back, 4 bases at V and 5 bases at J, with 15 bases in the middle. CDR1 is SNHLY, CDR2 FYNNEI, per germline. CDR3 sequence reads: CASSARAAFDEQYF. In nucleotides, the CDR3 is TGTGCCAGCAGTGCCCGAGCGGCTTTTGACGAGCAGTACTTC.

This clonotype has a handful of counts. The chain uses TRBV7-2 and TRBJ2-7; no reliable D call. The length of the CDR3 is 14 residues. Germline V gene data show CDR1 as SGHTA and CDR2 as FQGNSA. V lost 5 bases and J 2 bases, leaving 13 bases between the germline ends. In nucleotides, the CDR3 is TGTGCCAGCAGCCCCAAGGTTCCGACCTACGAGCAGTACTTC. It codes for CASSPKVPTYEQYF.

This clonotype was found once. This chain uses TRBV6-1 with TRBJ2-1; TRBD1 matches at 11 bases. This CDR3 contains 14 residues. Germline V gene lookup returns CDR1 MNHNS and CDR2 SASEGT. V was clipped by 6 bases and J by 6 bases; unmatched bases: 4. CDR3 bases: TGTGCCAGCAGGGGGACAGGGGGGAGCAATGAGCAGTTCTTC. Encoded protein: CASRGTGGSNEQFF.

The V and J genes are TRBV5-5 and TRBJ2-3; D ambiguous. Trimming shortened V by 2 bases and J by 5 bases, and 6 bases separated the two germline ends. CDR1 is SGHKS, CDR2 YYEKEE, per germline (reference sequence). The CDR3 is made up of 12 amino acids. This CDR3 reads CASSFGLDTQYF. The CDR3 coding sequence is TGTGCCAGCAGCTTCGGGCTAGATACGCAGTATTTT.

The gene calls are TRBV6-6 and TRBJ2-2; TRBD2 might be the D (5 bases). This CDR3 has 16 residues. Germline-derived CDR1 and CDR2 are MNHNY and SVGAGI (reference sequence). The ends were cut back, 3 bases at V and 0 bases at J, with 11 bases in the middle. CDR3 sequence reads: CASSYWRATNTGELFF. DNA of the CDR3: TGTGCCAGCAGTTATTGGCGGGCGACGAACACCGGGGAGCTGTTTTTT.

This clonotype has a handful of counts. V is TRBV12-3 or TRBV12-4 and J is TRBJ1-2; D is undetermined. This CDR3 comprises 12 residues. V lost 4 bases, J lost 5 bases, and 8 bases lay in between. Here the CDR3 DNA reads TGTGCCAGCAGTTCTACTCGGTATGGCTACACCTTC. It codes for CASSSTRYGYTF.

V and J are TRBV2 and TRBJ1-4; no firm D call. Germline loops: CDR1 SNHLY, CDR2 FYNNEI. V was cut by 6 bases and J by 4 bases, with 6 bases left in between. The length of the CDR3 is 12 residues. The CDR3 coding sequence is TGTGCCAGCAGACAGTATAATGAAAAACTGTTTTTT. It yields the protein CASRQYNEKLFF.

The V gene is TRBV12-3 or TRBV12-4, the J gene TRBJ1-3; 7 bases line up with TRBD1. The CDR3 is 14 amino acids. The V and J ends lost 5 bases and 3 bases, in that order; junction bases with no gene match: 4. In DNA form, the CDR3 reads TGTGCCAGCAGTCAACGACAGGGTGGAAACACCATATATTTT. Translation gives CASSQRQGGNTIYF.

This chain joins TRBV27 and TRBJ2-7; D is possibly TRBD1 (5 bases). CDR3 length: 15 amino acids. CDR1 is MNHEY and CDR2 is SMNVEV in the germline V gene (reference sequence). With 2 bases removed from V and 3 bases from J, the gap between germline ends came to 14 bases. CDR3 residues: CASSLGAGPSYEQYF. In DNA, the CDR3 is TGTGCCAGCAGTTTAGGGGCAGGGCCTAGCTACGAGCAGTACTTC.

The CDR3 coding sequence is TGCGCCTCCGGCCCCGGGACGGACCTAAATTCACCCCTCCACTTT. Translated: CASGPGTDLNSPLHF. The chain is built from TRBV5-1 and TRBJ1-6; D possibly corresponds to TRBD1 (5 bases). This CDR3 comprises 15 residues. Trimming pared 10 bases from V and 7 bases from J, leaving 21 bases between. The germline V gene has CDR1 SGHRS and CDR2 YFSETQ. The complete variable domain, with remaining parts taken from reference TRBV5-1 and TRBJ1-6, reads KAGVTQTPRYLIKTRGQQVTLSCSPISGHRSVSWYQQTPGQGLQFLFEYFSETQRNKGNFPGRFSGRQFSNSRSEMNVSTLELGDSALYLCASGPGTDLNSPLHFGNGTRLTVT.

Comment on this clonotype: Since a much larger clone is just one base distant, this may be a read error. The chain is built from TRBV7-9 and TRBJ2-2; no clear D gene. V lost 5 bases and J lost 6, with 7 bases in between. The CDR3 extends over 12 amino acids. The V gene's germline CDR1 is SEHNR and CDR2 FQNEAQ (reference sequence). CDR3 protein: CASSPDAGELFF. The CDR3 DNA sequence: TGTGCCAGCAGCCCGGACGCCGGGGAGCTGTTTTTT.

This clonotype was observed a few times. This rearrangement joins TRBV20-1 to TRBJ2-1; 7 bases are a match to TRBD2. Germline-derived CDR1 and CDR2 are DFQATT and SNEGSKA (reference sequence). The CDR3 spans 17 residues. V shed 1 base and J 5 bases; nucleotides not matched to a gene: 14. The CDR3 protein is CSARVIFGGSINNEQFF. CDR3 coding DNA: TGCAGTGCTAGAGTAATTTTCGGCGGGAGTATAAACAATGAGCAGTTCTTC.

The V call is TRBV11-2, the J call TRBJ2-3, with D hard to call. The CDR3 loop spans 12 amino acids. The ends were cut back, 3 bases at V and 8 bases at J, with 9 bases in the middle. CDR1 is SGHAT and CDR2 is FQNNGV in the germline V gene. CDR3 in amino acids: CASSFDRATQYF. As DNA, the CDR3 is TGTGCCAGCAGCTTCGATAGGGCTACGCAGTATTTT.

This clonotype appeared a few times. V gene TRBV6-1 combines with J gene TRBJ1-3; D remains ambiguous. CDR1 is MNHNS and CDR2 is SASEGT in the germline V gene. The CDR3 extends over 15 amino acids. V lost 1 base and J lost 0, with 7 bases in between. The CDR3 spells CASSEGAGSGNTIYF. CDR3 DNA: TGTGCCAGCAGTGAAGGCGCAGGCTCTGGAAACACCATATATTTT.

This chain links TRBV2 with TRBJ2-2; no firm D call. CDR3 length equals 17 residues. The V end was cut by 4 bases, the J end by 1 base, with 16 bases between. Looked up from germline, CDR1 is SNHLY and CDR2 is FYNNEI. The CDR3 region has the DNA TGTGCCAGCAGTGGCAATTGGGGAAACTTGAACACCGGGGAGCTGTTTTTT. Translated, it gives CASSGNWGNLNTGELFF.

This clonotype was detected many times. This chain connects TRBV7-2 to TRBJ2-3; 12 bases match TRBD2. In germline, CDR1 is SGHTA, CDR2 FQGNSA. V trimming: 1 base; J trimming: 4 bases; junction bases outside the gene matches: 6. The length of the CDR3 is 17 residues. The DNA for the CDR3 is TGTGCCAGCAGCTTAGGCACTAGCGGGAGGACCCCAGATACGCAGTATTTT. It yields the protein CASSLGTSGRTPDTQYF.

The V gene is TRBV10-3, the J gene TRBJ1-1; 8 bases fit TRBD1. The CDR3 runs 16 residues. V lost 0 bases to trimming and J lost 5 bases; unmatched junction nucleotides: 8. Per germline, CDR1 ENHRY and CDR2 SYGVKD. The CDR3 region is CAISESATGVLTEAFF. Here the CDR3 DNA reads TGTGCCATCAGTGAGTCCGCGACAGGGGTGTTGACTGAAGCTTTCTTT.

The table lists this clonotype with many counts. The V call is TRBV7-2, the J call TRBJ1-4; 8 bases line up with TRBD1. CDR1 is SGHTA and CDR2 is FQGNSA in the germline V gene. Trimming cost V 5 bases and J 7 bases; bases outside gene matches: 6. This CDR3 contains 14 residues. The CDR3 loop reads CASSLTGGIEKLFF. The CDR3 bases are TGTGCCAGCAGCCTCACAGGGGGGATTGAAAAACTGTTTTTT.

This clonotype has only a few counts. The gene calls are TRBV6-1 and TRBJ1-5; D is unclear. Germline V lookup: CDR1 MNHNS, CDR2 SASEGT. Between the trimmed V and J ends, which lost 4 bases and 2 bases, there was a span of 6 bases. The CDR3 consists of 13 residues. CDR3 nucleotide sequence: TGTGCCAGCAGTGGCATAGGCAATCAGCCCCAGCATTTT. This translates into CASSGIGNQPQHF.

This clonotype was seen a single time. The CDR3 sequence: CASSAQGWGELFF. CDR3 bases: TGTGCCAGTTCGGCCCAGGGGTGGGGGGAGCTGTTTTTT. The genes are TRBV19 and TRBJ2-2; TRBD1 might be the D (6 bases). V shed 8 bases and J shed 8 bases, with 15 bases lying between them. Germline V CDR1 and CDR2: LNHDA, SQIVND (reference sequence). This CDR3 has 13 residues.

This clonotype was detected only once. CDR3 sequence reads: CASSRGLAGWDEQFF. Written as DNA, the CDR3 is TGCGCCAGCAGCCGGGGACTAGCGGGATGGGATGAGCAGTTCTTC. This chain joins TRBV4-1 and TRBJ2-1, with 13 bases fitting TRBD2. In germline, CDR1 is MGHRA, CDR2 YSYEKL. This CDR3 is built from 15 residues. J was trimmed by 8 bases and V by 4 bases; bases with no gene match: 5.

The chain carries TRBV12-3 or TRBV12-4 and TRBJ2-1; maybe TRBD2 (6 bases). With 7 bases removed from V and 6 bases from J, the gap between germline ends came to 13 bases. CDR3 length: 13 amino acids. The CDR3 reads CASKIAASNEQFF. DNA for the CDR3: TGTGCCAGCAAGATAGCGGCCTCCAATGAGCAGTTCTTC.

This clonotype was found many times. This rearrangement joins TRBV7-2 to TRBJ2-7; TRBD2 is a possible D gene (6 bases). The CDR3 is 13 amino acids. Trimming took off 5 bases at V and 0 bases at J, with 8 bases between the two ends. CDR1 and CDR2 (germline): SGHTA, FQGNSA. This CDR3 reads CASSGLFSYEQYF. CDR3 bases: TGTGCCAGCAGCGGACTATTCTCCTACGAGCAGTACTTC.

V and J are TRBV4-2 and TRBJ1-1; unclear D gene. The CDR3 length is 14 residues. Trimming left V 1 base short and J 6 bases short, with 12 bases between. Germline V gene lookup returns CDR1 LGHNA and CDR2 YNFKEQ. The CDR3: CASSQVRRTPEAFF. For the CDR3, the DNA is TGTGCCAGCAGCCAAGTTCGTCGCACCCCTGAAGCTTTCTTT.

This chain connects TRBV7-6 to TRBJ2-3; D is undetermined. The V end lost 7 bases, the J end lost 4 bases, and 18 bases lay between the germline ends. CDR1 and CDR2 (germline): SGHVS, FNYEAQ. This CDR3 contains 15 residues. DNA for the CDR3: TGTGCCAGCACCCGGAATCAACCGCGATCAGATACGCAGTATTTT. Translated: CASTRNQPRSDTQYF.

This clonotype showed up just a few times. The chain recombines TRBV4-1 with TRBJ2-1; the D call may be TRBD1 or TRBD2 (5 bases each). V was cut by 1 base and J by 2 bases, with 21 bases left in between. Germline loops: CDR1 MGHRA, CDR2 YSYEKL. The CDR3 is 19 amino acids. CDR3 coding DNA: TGCGCCAGCAGCCAAGTCAGGGCAACGGGGTGGATGGCCTACAATGAGCAGTTCTTC. Its protein is CASSQVRATGWMAYNEQFF.

As DNA, the CDR3 is TGCAGTGCTAGTTTGGGAACTGGAAACACCATATATTTT. Translated: CSASLGTGNTIYF. The genes are TRBV20-1 and TRBJ1-3; D uncertain. Between the trimmed V and J ends, which lost 3 bases and 2 bases, there was a span of 8 bases. CDR1 is DFQATT and CDR2 is SNEGSKA in the germline V gene (reference sequence). CDR3 length: 13 amino acids.

This chain links TRBV6-5 with TRBJ2-2; perhaps TRBD2 as D (6 bases). Between the trimmed V and J ends, which lost 2 bases and 4 bases, there was a span of 11 bases. The CDR3 totals 15 residues. CDR1 is MNHEY and CDR2 is SVGAGI in the germline V gene. DNA of the CDR3: TGTGCCAGCAGTTACAGAGCGGGTGCCACCGGGGAGCTGTTTTTT. It codes for CASSYRAGATGELFF.

This clonotype showed up just a few times. The chain combines TRBV12-3 or TRBV12-4 with TRBJ2-1; 10 bases are shared with TRBD2. This CDR3 has 17 amino acids. V lost 6 bases to trimming and J lost 8 bases; unmatched junction nucleotides: 16. The CDR3 DNA reads as TGTGCCAGCAGCGGCTACGGGTCGGGACTAGCGTCAGATGAGCAGTTCTTC. It specifies CASSGYGSGLASDEQFF.

This clonotype was detected only a few times. The rearrangement links TRBV4-3 to TRBJ2-1, with TRBD2 as a possible D gene (5 bases). Between the trimmed V and J ends, which lost 0 bases and 4 bases, there was a span of 10 bases. CDR3 size: 15 residues. Germline V gene sequence: CDR1 LGHNA, CDR2 YSLEER. In DNA form, the CDR3 reads TGCGCCAGCAGCCAAGAGATGCGGGTTTACAATGAGCAGTTCTTC. Translating it yields CASSQEMRVYNEQFF.